The entry below describes one T cell receptor beta chain. What it binds is not known. This record comes from a study of T-cell reconstitution after alpha-beta-depleted transplantation in children. Notes on the study in general: By one year post-transplant, T-cell counts and diversity largely arose from T cells that were newly produced. Reported findings indicate that, about two months after transplant, alpha-beta T cells came from several hundred expanded clones, which were derived from non-depleted graft cells. The high TCRbeta diversity at day 60 in some patients came from surviving recipient T cells and thymic progenitors.

Unique molecular identifiers were incorporated into the prepared TCRbeta library. TCRdb re-called the PCR reads with MiXCR, one entry per CDR3 protein. Seen here are 60,000 to 100,000 distinct CDR3 sequences, about a sixth observed once, and the top ten hold around half. Deletions cut 7 bases from V and 1 base from J, with 13 bases between. Germline V lookup: CDR1 LGHNA, CDR2 YNFKEQ. This CDR3 contains 14 residues. This chain uses TRBV4-2 with TRBJ1-1; no clear D. The sequences come from PBMCs, mostly from graft donor cells, collected 360 days after TCRalphabeta/CD19-depleted stem cell transplant. The source of this sequence is a male patient between 2 and 15 years old who had a stem cell transplant for acute lymphoblastic leukemia, so the T cells may come from the graft donor. The DNA of the CDR3 is TGTGCCAGCACCCGAGAGTGGACGAACACTGAAGCTTTCTTT. It codes for CASTREWTNTEAFF.